A selection of T cell receptor beta chains follows, all from one sample in a study of cytomegalovirus exposure and HLA in healthy donors. The data were produced by immunoSEQ multiplex PCR, yet TCRdb's version contains in-frame clones alone and is incomplete. The sample carries about 160,000 clones, approximately 80% recorded once. The sequencing input was PBMCs. These receptors all come from a man between 50 and 59 years old in good health and CMV-seropositive. The CDR3 runs from the conserved cysteine through the conserved F or W. D genes are given only for firm matches. Not every row has a clone size; where given, it reads once, few, many or a size class.

d_gene: .; j_gene: TRBJ1-1; abundance: .; v_gene: TRBV7-8; CDR3aa: CASTLRLITEAFF; CDR3nt: TGTGCCAGCACACTAAGACTGATCACTGAAGCTTTCTTT
d_gene: .; j_gene: TRBJ1-2; abundance: .; v_gene: TRBV18; CDR3aa: CASSPGSPERGGYTF; CDR3nt: TGTGCCAGCTCACCAGGGTCTCCAGAGCGGGGTGGCTACACCTTC
d_gene: TRBD2; j_gene: TRBJ2-3; abundance: .; v_gene: TRBV10-2; CDR3aa: CASRTSGGATDTQYF; CDR3nt: TGCGCCAGCAGGACTAGCGGGGGGGCCACAGATACGCAGTATTTT
d_gene: .; j_gene: TRBJ1-6; abundance: .; v_gene: TRBV23-1; CDR3aa: CARREGKAYSPLHF; CDR3nt: TGCGCCCGCCGGGAGGGGAAGGCGTACTCACCCCTCCACTTT
d_gene: TRBD1; j_gene: TRBJ1-5; abundance: .; v_gene: TRBV7-2; CDR3aa: CASSFGTGGFQPQHF; CDR3nt: TGTGCCAGCAGCTTTGGGACAGGGGGCTTTCAACCCCAGCATTTT
d_gene: .; j_gene: TRBJ2-7; abundance: .; v_gene: TRBV15; CDR3aa: CATSRVRGTIAYEQYF; CDR3nt: TGTGCCACCAGCAGGGTGAGGGGGACTATTGCCTACGAGCAGTACTTC
d_gene: .; j_gene: TRBJ2-2; abundance: few; v_gene: TRBV28; CDR3aa: CASRKSRANTGELFF; CDR3nt: TGTGCCAGCAGAAAAAGCCGCGCGAACACCGGGGAGCTGTTTTTT
d_gene: TRBD2; j_gene: TRBJ2-3; abundance: .; v_gene: TRBV19; CDR3aa: CASRSGGISSQYF; CDR3nt: TGTGCCAGTAGAAGCGGGGGGATATCCTCGCAGTATTTT
d_gene: .; j_gene: TRBJ2-1; abundance: once; v_gene: TRBV6-4; CDR3aa: CASSDSRSSYYEQFF; CDR3nt: TGTGCCAGCAGTGACTCGAGGTCCAGCTACTATGAGCAGTTCTTC
d_gene: TRBD2; j_gene: TRBJ2-1; abundance: .; v_gene: TRBV7-3; CDR3aa: CASSSKILAGSRDEQFF; CDR3nt: TGTGCCAGCAGCTCCAAGATACTAGCGGGTTCCCGGGATGAGCAGTTCTTC
d_gene: .; j_gene: TRBJ2-5; abundance: .; v_gene: TRBV5-1; CDR3aa: CASSLSGGRETQYF; CDR3nt: TGCGCCAGCAGCTTGTCCGGGGGTCGGGAGACCCAGTACTTC
d_gene: TRBD1; j_gene: TRBJ1-2; abundance: .; v_gene: TRBV6-4; CDR3aa: CASSKDRGLGYTF; CDR3nt: TGTGCCAGCTCCAAGGACAGGGGCCTAGGCTACACCTTC
d_gene: TRBD2; j_gene: TRBJ2-5; abundance: once; v_gene: TRBV7-3; CDR3aa: CASLAGEAQYF; CDR3nt: TGTGCCAGCCTAGCGGGGGAGGCCCAGTACTTC
d_gene: TRBD2; j_gene: TRBJ2-3; abundance: .; v_gene: TRBV2; CDR3aa: CASSSLAGGAADTQYF; CDR3nt: TGTGCCAGCAGCTCCCTAGCGGGGGGGGCTGCAGATACGCAGTATTTT
d_gene: TRBD1; j_gene: TRBJ2-7; abundance: .; v_gene: TRBV5-1; CDR3aa: CASSLGQGTDEQYF; CDR3nt: TGCGCCAGCAGCTTGGGACAGGGGACCGACGAGCAGTACTTC
d_gene: .; j_gene: TRBJ1-3; abundance: .; v_gene: TRBV4-1; CDR3aa: CASSPLGGGSGNTIYF; CDR3nt: TGCGCCAGCAGCCCCCTGGGGGGGGGATCTGGAAACACCATATATTTT
d_gene: .; j_gene: TRBJ2-5; abundance: .; v_gene: TRBV11-3; CDR3aa: CASSLAGIGETQYF; CDR3nt: TGTGCCAGCAGCTTAGCGGGGATAGGAGAGACCCAGTACTTC
d_gene: .; j_gene: TRBJ1-1; abundance: .; v_gene: TRBV11-2; CDR3aa: CASSLDLWGGGTEAFF; CDR3nt: TGTGCCAGCAGCTTAGATCTTTGGGGCGGTGGCACTGAAGCTTTCTTT
d_gene: .; j_gene: TRBJ1-5; abundance: .; v_gene: TRBV5-1; CDR3aa: CASSLDGTTGQPQHF; CDR3nt: TGCGCCAGCAGCTTGGATGGGACAACAGGGCAGCCCCAGCATTTT
d_gene: .; j_gene: TRBJ2-7; abundance: .; v_gene: TRBV7-2; CDR3aa: CASSLYSEQYF; CDR3nt: TGTGCCAGCAGCTTATACTCTGAGCAGTACTTC
d_gene: TRBD1; j_gene: TRBJ1-2; abundance: .; v_gene: TRBV11-2; CDR3aa: CASTILKQGNYGYTF; CDR3nt: TGTGCCAGCACTATTTTAAAACAGGGGAACTATGGCTACACCTTC
d_gene: .; j_gene: TRBJ1-3; abundance: few; v_gene: TRBV6-6; CDR3aa: CASSKTREAGNTIYF; CDR3nt: TGTGCCAGCAGTAAAACCAGGGAGGCTGGAAACACCATATATTTT
d_gene: .; j_gene: TRBJ1-5; abundance: .; v_gene: TRBV28; CDR3aa: CASRLLPTVNQPQHF; CDR3nt: TGTGCCAGCCGACTTCTCCCCACGGTCAATCAGCCCCAGCATTTT
d_gene: TRBD1; j_gene: TRBJ1-6; abundance: .; v_gene: TRBV7-6; CDR3aa: CASSPRTGENSPLHF; CDR3nt: TGTGCCAGCAGCCCCCGGACAGGGGAGAATTCACCCCTCCACTTT
d_gene: TRBD1; j_gene: TRBJ1-5; abundance: .; v_gene: TRBV28; CDR3aa: CASSRTGGQSNQPQHF; CDR3nt: TGTGCCAGCAGTCGGACAGGGGGCCAGAGCAATCAGCCCCAGCATTTT
d_gene: .; j_gene: TRBJ1-1; abundance: .; v_gene: TRBV19; CDR3aa: CASSIGKRVNTEAFF; CDR3nt: TGTGCCAGTAGTATAGGTAAGCGGGTGAACACTGAAGCTTTCTTT
d_gene: .; j_gene: TRBJ2-7; abundance: .; v_gene: TRBV27; CDR3aa: CASSLTGGSSYEQYF; CDR3nt: TGTGCCAGCAGTTTAACGGGTGGTAGCTCCTACGAGCAGTACTTC
d_gene: .; j_gene: TRBJ2-1; abundance: once; v_gene: TRBV19; CDR3aa: CASTQFGYNEQFF; CDR3nt: TGTGCCAGTACGCAGTTCGGGTACAATGAGCAGTTCTTC
d_gene: .; j_gene: TRBJ1-5; abundance: once; v_gene: TRBV5-6; CDR3aa: CASSFRGSNQPQHF; CDR3nt: TGTGCCAGCAGCTTCCGGGGAAGCAATCAGCCCCAGCATTTT
d_gene: .; j_gene: TRBJ2-2; abundance: .; v_gene: TRBV10-1; CDR3aa: CASRDRSAGELFF; CDR3nt: TGCGCCAGCAGAGACAGGTCGGCCGGGGAGCTGTTTTTT
d_gene: TRBD1; j_gene: TRBJ2-7; abundance: .; v_gene: TRBV9; CDR3aa: CASSPTSLQGANEQYF; CDR3nt: TGTGCCAGCAGCCCGACGTCTCTACAGGGGGCCAACGAGCAGTACTTC
d_gene: .; j_gene: TRBJ2-5; abundance: .; v_gene: TRBV9; CDR3aa: CASSVETMGQQEAQYF; CDR3nt: TGTGCCAGCAGCGTAGAAACAATGGGGCAGCAAGAGGCCCAGTACTTC
d_gene: TRBD1; j_gene: TRBJ1-2; abundance: .; v_gene: TRBV27; CDR3aa: CASSLIPGGAGGYTF; CDR3nt: TGTGCCAGCAGTTTAATACCAGGGGGCGCAGGTGGCTACACCTTC
d_gene: TRBD1; j_gene: TRBJ1-1; abundance: once; v_gene: TRBV7-2; CDR3aa: CASSWGTGNTEAFF; CDR3nt: TGTGCCAGCAGCTGGGGGACAGGGAACACTGAAGCTTTCTTT
d_gene: .; j_gene: TRBJ2-7; abundance: .; v_gene: TRBV11-2; CDR3aa: CASSLIRTGNHEQYF; CDR3nt: TGTGCCAGCAGCCTGATACGGACCGGGAACCACGAGCAGTACTTC
d_gene: TRBD1; j_gene: TRBJ1-2; abundance: .; v_gene: TRBV4-3; CDR3aa: CASSQPGQVFYGYTF; CDR3nt: TGCGCCAGCAGCCAGCCGGGACAGGTTTTCTATGGCTACACCTTC
d_gene: TRBD1; j_gene: TRBJ1-6; abundance: .; v_gene: TRBV27; CDR3aa: CASSSRDRGYSPLHF; CDR3nt: TGTGCCAGCAGTTCCCGGGACAGGGGTTATTCACCCCTCCACTTT